This TCR beta chain was retrieved from a study of cytotoxic CD8 clonotypes in ibrutinib-treated CLL. Study-wide background: Mean per-sample yields comprised roughly 260,000 productive templates and tens of thousands of productive rearrangements. Study-wide results and caveats: Increased clonality at ibrutinib response gave way to a return toward baseline at progression.

Note on this clone: The antigen remains unidentified.

Investigators sought sequencing depths of between 1 in 200,000 and 1 in 1 million T cells. Sequenced by immunoSEQ multiplex PCR; TCRdb stores in-frame clones only, minus some. The table lists 130,000 or so clones, roughly 88% of them singletons. This TCR came from a human donor with chronic lymphocytic leukemia. The sample in question was PBMCs, obtained after 24 months of ibrutinib treatment.

DNA for the CDR3: TGTGCCAGCAGTGAATTAGGGGCCAACGTCCTGACTTTC. Translated: CASSELGANVLTF. The chain employs TRBV6-1 and TRBJ2-6, with unresolved D. V shed 2 bases and J shed 4 bases, with 3 bases lying between them. The germline V gene has CDR1 MNHNS and CDR2 SASEGT. The CDR3 contains 13 residues.